This T cell receptor (beta chain) was sequenced in a study of blood T cell repertoires in COVID-19. Germline V CDR1 and CDR2: SGHNT, YYREEE (reference sequence). Trimming cost V 4 bases and J 2 bases; bases outside gene matches: 8. This CDR3 has 15 amino acids. Two negative PCRs, clearance, or symptom resolution characterized the recovered Cohort 3 donors. The repertoire was sequenced with immunoSEQ multiplex PCR; TCRdb's copy has only in-frame clones and lacks some. The data contain 350,000 to 450,000 clones, roughly 91% of them seen just once; the ten biggest clones take up 1.7%. The chain links TRBV5-4 to TRBJ1-1; 7 nucleotides align to TRBD1. The receptor comes from a woman aged 25 to 39 who had recovered from COVID-19. What was sequenced was PBMCs or T cells enriched from blood (not recorded which). CDR3 coding DNA: TGTGCCAGCAGCACCGGGGGACAGCGTAACACTGAAGCTTTCTTT. Translation: CASSTGGQRNTEAFF.